The clone carrying this TCR beta chain was detected once. Clones were read by immunoSEQ multiplex PCR, and TCRdb kept only the in-frame ones, dropping some. The sample has around 65,000 clones, just over 90% seen once. The sample comes from a study of OX40 agonist ivuxolimab in advanced cancers. Study in general: Mean age approximately 59 years, range roughly 23 to 79; 82.7% male. Three patients showed partial responses: one hepatocellular carcinoma and two cutaneous melanoma cases.

Sequenced material: CD4+ or CD8+ T cells sorted from blood, taken in a trial of the OX40 agonist ivuxolimab. The sequence came from an adult with an advanced solid tumor such as melanoma, head and neck, liver or kidney cancer.

CDR3 DNA sequence: TGTGCCACCGGACTAGCGGGAGGGGTTAACACAGATACGCAGTATTTT. Translating gives CATGLAGGVNTDTQYF. The J gene is TRBJ2-3, the V gene TRBV10-3, with 15 bases matching TRBD2. The CDR3 totals 16 residues. The germline V gene encodes CDR1 ENHRY and CDR2 SYGVKD. With V trimmed by 10 bases and J by 2 bases, 7 bases remained unmatched.